This T cell receptor (beta chain) was documented in a study of T cells in Graves' hyperthyroidism and ophthalmopathy. General study points: Ophthalmopathy and stable hyperthyroidism were separated by a 13 V-J model.

Patients with ophthalmopathy all had a Clinical Activity Score of at least 3, a NOSPECS grade of at least 4 and duration under 3 months. Not enrolled were patients with uncontrolled infection, other autoimmune disease, pregnancy or lactation. With V trimmed by 0 bases and J by 2 bases, 7 bases remained unmatched. The CDR3 spans 16 residues. Germline CDR1 and CDR2: MRHNA and SNTAGT. Amplified TCR beta CDR3 regions derived from RNA transcripts. The TCR CDR3 was amplified in a first-round RT-PCR using the HTBI primer set. Each CDR3 protein is one row after TCRdb ran MiXCR on the multiplex PCR reads. The repertoire consists of about 520,000 distinct CDR3 sequences, with approximately 24% occurring once and the leading ten covering approximately 11%. With regard to this clonotype: Its antigen is not identified.

V and J are TRBV6-4 and TRBJ2-7; 7 bases line up with TRBD2. Material for sequencing was blood. The sequence was obtained from a woman aged 30 to 39 with Graves' ophthalmopathy. Here the CDR3 DNA reads TGTGCCAGCAGTGACTCGGCGCGGGGGAGACCCTACGAGCAGTACTTC. This translates into CASSDSARGRPYEQYF.